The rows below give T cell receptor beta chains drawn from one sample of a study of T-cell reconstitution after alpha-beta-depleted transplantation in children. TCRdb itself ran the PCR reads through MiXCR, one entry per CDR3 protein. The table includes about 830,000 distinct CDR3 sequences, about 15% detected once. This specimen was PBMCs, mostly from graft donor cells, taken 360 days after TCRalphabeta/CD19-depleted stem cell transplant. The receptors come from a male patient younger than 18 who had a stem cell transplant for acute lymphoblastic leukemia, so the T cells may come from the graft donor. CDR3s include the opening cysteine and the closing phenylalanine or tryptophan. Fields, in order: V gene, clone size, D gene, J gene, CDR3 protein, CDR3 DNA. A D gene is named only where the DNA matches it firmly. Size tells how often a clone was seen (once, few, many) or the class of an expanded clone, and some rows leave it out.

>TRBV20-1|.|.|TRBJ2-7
CSARVPRLPTYEQYF
TGCAGTGCTAGAGTGCCGAGACTACCTACCTACGAGCAGTACTTC
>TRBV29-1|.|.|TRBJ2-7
CSVVFGQRTPYEQYF
TGCAGCGTTGTATTCGGTCAGCGAACTCCCTACGAGCAGTACTTC
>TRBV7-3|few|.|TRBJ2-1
CASSLVRSPDNEQFF
TGTGCCAGCAGCTTGGTGCGATCTCCCGACAATGAGCAGTTCTTC
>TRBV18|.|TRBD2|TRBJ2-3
CASSPRLAGPSSTDTQYF
TGTGCCAGCTCACCTCGACTAGCGGGACCGTCTAGCACAGATACGCAGTATTTT
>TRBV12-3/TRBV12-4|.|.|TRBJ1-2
CASSLVIRRGYGYTF
TGTGCCAGCAGTTTAGTCATCCGCAGGGGTTATGGCTACACCTTC
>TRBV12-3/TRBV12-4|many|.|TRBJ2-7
CASRTRDRNEQYF
TGTGCCAGCCGGACTAGGGACAGGAACGAGCAGTACTTC
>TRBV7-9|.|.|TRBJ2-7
CASSFRTPTPYEQYF
TGTGCCAGCAGCTTTAGGACTCCAACTCCCTACGAGCAGTACTTC
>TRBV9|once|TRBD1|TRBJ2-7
CASSRRWDRGIYEQYF
TGTGCCAGCTCAAGACGGTGGGACAGGGGCATCTACGAGCAGTACTTC
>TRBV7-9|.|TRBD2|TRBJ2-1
CASSPSPTSVYNEQFF
TGTGCCAGCAGCCCGTCCCCGACTAGCGTTTACAATGAGCAGTTCTTC
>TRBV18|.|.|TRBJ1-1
CASSPRSNFVTEAFF
TGTGCCAGCTCACCACGATCGAATTTCGTCACTGAAGCTTTCTTT
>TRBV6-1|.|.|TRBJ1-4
CASREWGGGEKLFF
TGTGCCAGCAGGGAGTGGGGCGGTGGTGAAAAACTGTTTTTT
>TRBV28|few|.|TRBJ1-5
CASSWDYSNQPQHF
TGTGCCAGCAGTTGGGATTATAGCAATCAGCCCCAGCATTTT
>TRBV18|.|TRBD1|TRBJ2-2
CASSPLVRTGNTGELFF
TGTGCCAGCTCACCCTTGGTCCGGACAGGGAACACCGGGGAGCTGTTTTTT
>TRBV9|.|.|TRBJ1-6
CASSVEGVHSPLHF
TGTGCCAGCAGCGTAGAAGGGGTCCATTCACCCCTCCACTTT
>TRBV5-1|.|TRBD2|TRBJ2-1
CASSRTGLAEPYFNEQFF
TGCGCCAGCAGCCGCACCGGACTAGCGGAACCATATTTCAATGAGCAGTTCTTC
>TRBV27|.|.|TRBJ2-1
CASSVPGVPYNEQFF
TGTGCCAGCAGTGTCCCGGGAGTTCCCTACAATGAGCAGTTCTTC
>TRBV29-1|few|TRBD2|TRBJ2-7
CSALAGGTYEQYF
TGCAGCGCCCTAGCGGGAGGGACCTACGAGCAGTACTTC
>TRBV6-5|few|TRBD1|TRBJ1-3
CASSYGRQGGNTIYF
TGTGCCAGCAGTTACGGGCGACAGGGGGGAAACACCATATATTTT
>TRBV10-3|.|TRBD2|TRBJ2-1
CAISEEGLAGDNEQFF
TGTGCCATCAGTGAGGAGGGACTAGCGGGGGACAATGAGCAGTTCTTC
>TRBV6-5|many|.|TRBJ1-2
CASGNYGYTF
TGTGCCAGCGGGAACTATGGCTACACCTTC
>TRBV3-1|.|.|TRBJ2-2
CASSPPFF
TGTGCCAGCAGCCCCCCTTTTTTT
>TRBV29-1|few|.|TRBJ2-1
CSVRRTSQNEQFF
TGCAGCGTGAGAAGGACCTCCCAAAATGAGCAGTTCTTC
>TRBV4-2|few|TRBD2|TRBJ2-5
CASSPSASGEETQYF
TGTGCCAGCAGCCCTAGTGCTAGCGGAGAAGAGACCCAGTACTTC
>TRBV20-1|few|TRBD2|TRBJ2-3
CSASLTSGRPKDTQYF
TGCAGTGCCAGTCTAACTAGCGGGAGACCTAAGGATACGCAGTATTTT
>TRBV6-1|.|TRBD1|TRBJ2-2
CASRHDRGPTGELFF
TGTGCCAGCAGGCATGACAGGGGGCCCACCGGGGAGCTGTTTTTT
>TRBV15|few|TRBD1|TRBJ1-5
CATSRDWTGRQPQHF
TGTGCCACCAGCAGAGATTGGACAGGGAGGCAGCCCCAGCATTTT
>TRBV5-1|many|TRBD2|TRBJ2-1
CASSLVGGHEQFF
TGCGCCAGCAGCTTGGTGGGAGGGCATGAGCAGTTCTTC
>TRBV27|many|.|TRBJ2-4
CASSFLAKNIQYF
TGTGCCAGCAGTTTCTTAGCCAAAAACATTCAGTACTTC
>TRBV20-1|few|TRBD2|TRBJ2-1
CSPGLAGGPDEQFF
TGCAGTCCGGGACTAGCGGGAGGGCCGGATGAGCAGTTCTTC